This T cell receptor (beta chain) was identified during a study of cytomegalovirus exposure and HLA in healthy donors (dated by TCRdb to the late 2010s). Concerning the study at large: An earlier analysis of roughly 500 of the donors reported about 290 Gb of sequence data and roughly 100 million unique TCR beta sequences from approximately 180 million T cells. An early release covering roughly 640 HLA-typed donors comprised approximately 290 gigabases of sequencing data and about 90 million unique TCR sequences. Of the roughly 400 genotyped donors, approximately 80% fell in the genetic ancestry cluster associated with self-reported Caucasian donors. The study aimed to test whether signatures of past pathogen exposure could be identified by cataloging public T cell receptors. Using immunosequencing, the study profiled T cell repertoires from fewer than 700 subjects and related those repertoires to cytomegalovirus serostatus. A separate validation cohort of more than 100 different subjects was used in addition to the approximately 700-subject first cohort. To predict cytomegalovirus infection status, the study combined high-throughput TCR immunosequencing, statistical association of individual TCRs with disease status, and machine learning. In a later analysis, previously published TCR beta repertoires from 670 or so donors were re-analyzed and high-resolution HLA genotyping was added so that TCR occurrence patterns could be studied. The later analysis used no new phenotypic data to find candidate immune exposures, relying instead on TCR beta sequences and their occurrence across donors. To decide whether each TCR beta V gene segment behaved as functional or pseudogenic, an earlier analysis of fewer than 750 of the donors relied on high-throughput TCR beta sequencing. Donor age, sex, ethnicity and CMV serostatus were compiled alongside the repertoire data. A later genetic analysis used genome-wide SNP genotypes for about three fifths of the 666 donors, treating that subset as a discovery cohort. All discovery cohort repertoires had been generated on a single sequencing platform. Class I and class II HLA loci were covered by the typing at four-digit resolution. Typing coverage differed by locus: A, B, C, DRB1 and DQB1 were typed in about 620-640 donors, DQA1 in about 510, DPA1 in some 570, and DPB1 in 450 to 490. Because of strong linkage in the cohort, roughly five DR-DQ haplotypes were treated as single units for association and clustering. Across about 380 genotyped donors of the cohort, an average of roughly 230,000 unique TCR beta nucleotide sequences per donor were sequenced, and 15% to 20% of those sequences were non-productive.

The cohort consisted of approximately 670 healthy bone marrow donors. Cohort members were all nominally healthy when sampled, although unrecorded immune exposures were likely present. The donor was CMV seronegative and belonged to the group of over 350 seronegative cohort members. Each donor provided a peripheral blood sample, and peripheral blood mononuclear cells were used for TCR beta sequencing. The Qiagen DNeasy Blood Extraction Kit was used to extract genomic DNA from the blood cell samples. Libraries were made using the immunoSEQ multiplex PCR assay. For the multiplex PCR, a mixture combining 60 forward primers for TCR Vbeta segments and 13 reverse primers for TCR Jbeta segments was used. Amplification of the CDR3 region of rearranged TCR beta genes was performed with a multiplex PCR assay on genomic DNA. The amplified TCR beta libraries were sequenced on the Illumina HiSeq System as 87-base-pair reads. Under the source paper's analysis protocol: In a later analysis, tens of millions of unique TCR beta chains were counted across the approximately 670 repertoires, and approximately 11 million of these chains were shared by at least two donors. A nearest-neighbor algorithm error-corrected the raw reads and collapsed the reads into unique sequences, merging closely related sequences to remove PCR and sequencing errors. CDR3 sequences were aligned to IMGT reference sequences to assign V, D and J gene segments. For a sequence to be retained, a match of at least six nucleotides was required to both a V gene segment and a J gene segment. Rearrangements were classified as productive when the CDR3 lacked stop codons and remained in frame with V and J, and all other rearrangements were classified as non-productive. Following IMGT convention, CDR3 was defined as the stretch from the second conserved V-encoded cysteine up to the conserved J-encoded phenylalanine. Sequences without an unambiguous match to a single V gene segment were excluded from the earlier analysis of 450 to 650 of the donors. An earlier analysis of 587 of the donors called V segments functional above 56.7% productive rearrangements and segregating when the between-donor standard deviation exceeded 5%. To diagnose cytomegalovirus status from the catalog of TCR beta chain sequences, a statistical classification framework was built. V and J gene assignment, in a later analysis, came from comparing TCR nucleotide sequences with IMGT/GENE-DB human TR gene sequences. Using the TCRdist pipeline, a later analysis assigned CDR3 sequences along with most-parsimonious VDJ recombination scenarios. In a later analysis, every TCR beta chain was defined by the combination of its CDR3 amino acid sequence and its V-gene family, and reads without a unique V-gene family were dropped. In a later analysis, a few hundred highly shared, low-generation-probability nucleotide sequences were removed to address suspected cross-contamination and a sequencing artifact. For each public chain, a later analysis derived a clonal expansion index from normalized ranks of inferred template counts within each repertoire. In a later analysis, generation probabilities were computed using a VDJ recombination model fitted to out-of-frame rearrangements, and the results were checked against IGoR. In a later analysis, TCR-TCR, TCR-HLA and TCR-CMV co-occurrence was scored with hypergeometric tests, and a repertoire-size bias correction was applied to TCR pairs. In a later analysis, false discovery rates were estimated by permuting HLA or CMV assignments 20 times. In a later analysis, co-occurring TCRs were grouped using DBSCAN, and TCRdist sequence similarity was added for clustering within HLA-allele-positive subsets. Repertoires with fewer than 30,000 or more than 120,000 public chains were left out of co-occurrence clustering, as were five repertoires with anomalous nucleotide sharing. The clones in this table, taken by TCRdb from immuneACCESS, are in-frame only. Not every clone is retained; where verified, under half of the shortfall comes from an unresolved V gene, and the cause of the rest is unknown. D and trimming were read from the DNA, whereas the V and J calls and clone size are those reported in that table. For this sample there are some 130,000 clones; 70% to 80% appear just once. Together, the top ten hold roughly 1.5% of the sample.

Broader findings and caveats from the paper: An earlier analysis of 450 to 750 of the donors showed that most TCR beta V segments appeared in productive rearrangements either about 90% or about 30% of the time, which broadly matched IMGT annotations. When HLA alleles, especially DR and DQ, strongly co-occurred, TCR associations were difficult to assign to individual alleles. The classifier was reported to diagnose cytomegalovirus status with high specificity and sensitivity in both the original cohort and the validation cohort. In vitro tests confirmed that a few of the cytomegalovirus-associated TCR beta chains recognize cytomegalovirus antigens. Most CMV-associated TCR beta chains appeared to be HLA-restricted in a later analysis, and the HLA associations seemed to be driven largely by CMV exposure. A total of some 180 TCR beta chains were listed by the study as associated with cytomegalovirus. Linkage disequilibrium might explain the correlated functional status among segregating V segments, but an unknown experimental factor could not be ruled out. The earlier analysis of approximately 540 of the donors excluded 15 to 20 rarely observed V segments, including chromosome 9 orphons, because counts were too low. Specific HLA alleles were associated with 15,000 to 20,000 TCR beta sequences at a false discovery rate of 0.05 in a later analysis. While some public TCRs were present in many individuals, most TCR sequences turned up only very rarely across donors. A later genetic analysis reported fewer N-insertions in productive TCRs among donors in an Asian-associated ancestry cluster than the roughly 670-donor mean. It was suggested by the authors that the approach could potentially be generalized to other disease states and immunological phenotypes. A cluster of highly shared sequence variants was judged likely to be a technical artifact of the sequencing pipeline. In a later genetic analysis, a missense DCLRE1C variant was associated with V-gene and J-gene trimming of TCR beta chains, and the association was replicated in an independent cohort. According to a later analysis, TCR association rates differed among HLA loci, with DRB1 alleles showing the most associated TCRs and HLA-C alleles showing the fewest. Immune exposure information for the cohort was limited to CMV serostatus. Because HLA typing was unavailable for some donors at each locus, only the typed subset was used in association tests. A further reported finding was that TCR beta sequences accurately predicted the HLA-A and HLA-B alleles for most subjects in the first cohort. Compared with equally common non-associated chains, HLA-associated TCR beta chains in a later analysis were more clonally expanded and had lower generation probabilities. The 87-base-pair reads could not distinguish some IMGT-functional V segments, including TRBV6-2 and TRBV6-3, so those segments were excluded. The cohort was sequenced for TCR beta chains only, and without alpha or paired-chain data the features that could be detected were limited. The presence/absence analyses assumed that sequencing depth was roughly uniform across donors, and that assumption may not be true. According to a later analysis, parvovirus B19, influenza, CMV and Epstein-Barr virus appeared linked to several top co-occurrence clusters.

Looking up the germline V gene (reference sequence) yields CDR1 LNHDA and CDR2 SQIVND. The CDR3 sequence holds 14 residues, the cysteine and phenylalanine included. Only the CDR3 region is kept as DNA, spanning 42 bases read in frame from base 1. The junction shows trimming of 4 bases on V and 4 bases on J, plus 11 bases between the germline ends. A word on this clone: The specificity of this receptor is unknown. Per-nucleotide qualities are absent, and no much larger clonotype sits a single base away.

Input material: PBMCs. The sequence was obtained from a female donor in good health and CMV-seronegative. The V and J segments used are TRBV19 and TRBJ2-1; possibly the D gene is TRBD1, per 7 matching bases. The bases read TGTGCCAGTAGTACCCAGGGGGGATACAATGAGCAGTTCTTC. Its amino acids are CASSTQGGYNEQFF.